These 15 T cell receptor beta chains share one sample of origin, sequenced in a study of T-cell memory formation after mild COVID-19. TCRdb itself ran the 5' RACE reads through MiXCR, one entry per CDR3 protein. The repertoire includes fewer than 500,000 distinct CDR3 sequences, more than 20% of them detected once, and approximately 12% sits in the top ten. Sequencing input: PBMCs or a T cell subset sorted from them (not recorded which). The receptors here all came from an adult woman who had mild COVID-19 (a few samples of this study predate the infection). Cell type and time point are not known.

The V and J genes are TRBV7-9 and TRBJ1-5; D is possibly TRBD1 (6 bases). With 1 base removed from V and 7 bases from J, the gap between germline ends came to 20 bases. CDR1 is SEHNR and CDR2 is FQNEAQ in the germline V gene (reference sequence). The length of the CDR3 is 17 residues. The CDR3 region has the DNA TGTGCCAGCAGCTTAGGGGGGGCCGGGCAGGGCGGCCAGCCCCAGCATTTT. Protein: CASSLGGAGQGGQPQHF.

There are a few counts of this clonotype. The rearrangement joins TRBV4-1 to TRBJ2-5; no clear D gene. Trimming took off 3 bases at V and 5 bases at J, with 10 bases between the two ends. CDR1 and CDR2 from the germline V gene are MGHRA and YSYEKL. The CDR3 covers 13 residues. DNA for the CDR3: TGCGCCAGCAGCCAGGGGTTGGTGGAGACCCAGTACTTC. Translating gives CASSQGLVETQYF.

This chain joins TRBV12-3 or TRBV12-4 and TRBJ2-1, with D perhaps matching TRBD1 or TRBD2 (5 bases each). This CDR3 spans 15 amino acids. Trimming took 1 base from V and 1 from J, leaving 8 bases between them. The CDR3 region is CASSLVGVSYNEQFF. Written as DNA, the CDR3 is TGTGCCAGCAGTTTAGTGGGGGTTTCCTACAATGAGCAGTTCTTC.

This clonotype was seen a few times. J is TRBJ2-1 and V is TRBV7-9; possibly TRBD2 for D (5 bases). CDR3 length equals 12 residues. Trimming removed 4 bases from V and 8 bases from J, with 9 bases in between. Germline assignment: CDR1 SEHNR and CDR2 FQNEAQ (reference sequence). CDR3 amino acids: CASSWTFDEQFF. The CDR3 DNA reads as TGTGCCAGCAGCTGGACTTTCGATGAGCAGTTCTTC.

V and J are TRBV6-5 and TRBJ1-1; the D gene is possibly TRBD1 (5 bases). Germline lookup yields CDR1 MNHEY and CDR2 SVGAGI. This CDR3 region has 15 residues. V lost 0 bases, J lost 5 bases, and 13 bases lay in between. CDR3 coding DNA: TGTGCCAGCAGTTACTCGGGCAGGGCCGGGACTGAAGCTTTCTTT. Amino acids: CASSYSGRAGTEAFF.

This clonotype has just a few counts. The V and J genes are TRBV2 and TRBJ2-7, with 8 nucleotides matching TRBD1. CDR1 is SNHLY, CDR2 FYNNEI, per germline. This CDR3 spans 16 amino acids. V lost 6 bases and J lost 1; bases outside the gene matches: 11. CDR3 sequence: CASRALDRAKSYEQYF. Here the CDR3 DNA reads TGTGCCAGCAGAGCCCTGGACAGGGCTAAGTCCTACGAGCAGTACTTC.

This clonotype was found a few times. J is TRBJ2-1 and V is TRBV12-3 or TRBV12-4; tentative D call: TRBD2 (6 bases). The length of the CDR3 is 14 residues. The V end was cut by 3 bases, the J end by 15 bases, with 21 bases between. CDR3: CASSFSSPGLASFF. As DNA, the CDR3 is TGTGCCAGCAGTTTTAGTTCCCCTGGGCTAGCGTCGTTCTTC.

There are a few counts of this clonotype. The chain employs TRBV7-3 and TRBJ2-3; 12 bases are shared with TRBD2. Trimming at V came to 6 bases and at J to 4 bases, leaving 5 bases not matched to a gene. The CDR3 length is 15 residues. Germline V gives CDR1 SGHTA, CDR2 FQGTGA. CDR3 sequence (DNA): TGTGCCAGCAGTTCTAGCGGGGGGGTCGCAGATACGCAGTATTTT. This gives the protein CASSSSGGVADTQYF.

V is TRBV6-5 and J is TRBJ1-2; 9 bases are a match to TRBD1. The V segment lost 5 bases and the J segment 6 bases; nucleotides outside the gene matches: 7. Germline V gene sequence: CDR1 MNHEY, CDR2 SVGAGI. This CDR3 is 14 amino acids long. The CDR3 DNA is TGTGCCAGCAGTGCTCAACAGGGGGCGGATGGCTACACCTTC. Translating it yields CASSAQQGADGYTF.

This clonotype was counted a few times. V gene TRBV5-5 combines with J gene TRBJ2-1; 8 positions agree with TRBD1. J lost 6 bases, V lost 2 bases, and 1 base had no gene match. The CDR3 covers 13 residues. CDR1 is SGHKS and CDR2 is YYEKEE in the germline V gene (reference sequence). CDR3 nucleotides: TGTGCCAGCAGCTTACAGGGGGGCAATGAGCAGTTCTTC. Residues: CASSLQGGNEQFF.

The chain carries TRBV20-1 and TRBJ2-3; TRBD2 aligns across 11 bases. V trimming: 2 bases; J trimming: 4 bases; junction bases outside the gene matches: 2. The CDR3 has 14 amino acids. CDR1 DFQATT and CDR2 SNEGSKA come from the germline V gene (reference sequence). CDR3 sequence (DNA): TGCAGTGCTAGAATAGCGGGGGGGGCAGATACGCAGTATTTT. This encodes CSARIAGGADTQYF.

This clonotype was counted a few times. The chain couples TRBV4-1 to TRBJ2-7; the D is unclear. Trimming left V 6 bases short and J 0 bases short, with 18 bases between. The CDR3 sequence is 16 residues long. CDR1 is MGHRA, CDR2 YSYEKL, per germline. The CDR3 nucleotides are TGCGCCAGCAGTCAAAGGTTTGGTAGAAACTCCTACGAGCAGTACTTC. This codes for CASSQRFGRNSYEQYF.

The chain is built from TRBV12-3 or TRBV12-4 and TRBJ1-2, with TRBD1 matching over 7 bases. After removal of 5 bases from V and 8 bases from J, the junction contained 14 bases not matched to a gene. This CDR3 is 15 amino acids long. CDR3 in DNA: TGTGCCAGCAGTGCTCCGGGGACAGCCGCTAGAGGCTACACCTTC. Encoded protein: CASSAPGTAARGYTF.

This chain uses TRBV5-1 with TRBJ1-1, with D possibly being TRBD1 (5 bases). The CDR3 has 13 residues. V was clipped by 4 bases and J by 6 bases, with 13 bases between them. Per germline, CDR1 SGHRS and CDR2 YFSETQ. The CDR3 bases are TGCGCCAGCAGCCTGGTGGGGGGAGCTGAAGCTTTCTTT. This codes for CASSLVGGAEAFF.

Only a few counts were recorded for this clonotype. V and J are TRBV28 and TRBJ2-1, with 8 bases matching TRBD1. The CDR3 loop spans 16 amino acids. Losses at the gene ends were 3 bases for V and 5 bases for J; bases not matched to a gene: 9. Germline V lookup: CDR1 MDHEN, CDR2 SYDVKM. The CDR3 bases are TGTGCCAGCAGTTTTCAGGGGGCTCGGGGGAACAATGAGCAGTTCTTC. It codes for CASSFQGARGNNEQFF.